This T cell receptor beta chain was obtained from a study of cytomegalovirus exposure and HLA in healthy donors. TCRdb's copy holds only in-frame clones and misses some; the assay was immunoSEQ multiplex PCR. The sample has about 190,000 clones; about 83% are singletons. Worth noting for this clone: Its antigen remains unidentified.

Germline-derived CDR1 and CDR2 are SGHTA and FQGTGA. V was clipped by 2 bases and J by 4 bases, with 12 bases between them. The CDR3 sequence is 14 residues long. The study, taken as a whole, reports: Despite most TCR sequences being rare, some public TCRs occurred in many donors. It was 164 TCR beta chains that were listed as cytomegalovirus-associated. Reportedly, cytomegalovirus status was diagnosed with high sensitivity and specificity.

Separation from the approximately 690-subject first cohort characterized the roughly 120-subject validation cohort, to which the donors belonged. The chain links TRBV7-3 to TRBJ2-7; D gene ambiguous. The TCR originated in a young woman in good health and CMV-seronegative. Specimen: PBMCs. In DNA form, the CDR3 reads TGTGCCAGCAGCTTAGGGCCGGAACCTTACGAGCAGTACTTC. This gives the protein CASSLGPEPYEQYF.